These 6 T cell receptor beta chains were all obtained from the same sample, sequenced in a study of blood T cells in healthy people across ages. A J-beta primer mix and a sample-barcoded 5' primer were used in a second PCR of roughly 7 to 12 cycles. Via MiXCR, TCRdb re-called the 5' RACE reads, giving one row per CDR3 protein. The table includes about 1.4 million distinct CDR3 sequences, around 59% detected once. The sample consisted of blood. These receptor sequences come from a man between 18 and 35 years old in good health.

The chain carries TRBV20-1 and TRBJ2-1; D perhaps matches TRBD2 (5 bases). This CDR3 region has 16 residues. V dropped 1 base and J dropped 0 bases, with 13 bases sitting between them. Germline CDR1 reads DFQATT; CDR2 reads SNEGSKA (reference sequence). The CDR3 loop is CSARARAESSYNEQFF. Here the CDR3 DNA reads TGCAGTGCTAGAGCCCGAGCGGAGAGCTCCTACAATGAGCAGTTCTTC.

The chain has TRBV4-2 and TRBJ2-5; the D gene could be TRBD1 or TRBD2 (6 bases each). The CDR3 totals 16 residues. CDR1 is LGHNA, CDR2 YNFKEQ, per germline. V lost 0 bases and J 2 bases, leaving 13 bases between the germline ends. CDR3: CASSQDRQGRQETQYF. CDR3 bases: TGTGCCAGCAGCCAAGATAGGCAGGGGAGGCAAGAGACCCAGTACTTC.

This clonotype turned up a few times. The chain combines TRBV5-1 with TRBJ2-6; no firm D call. The germline V and J ends were trimmed by 6 bases and 4 bases, with 11 bases remaining between them. Germline V gene lookup returns CDR1 SGHRS and CDR2 YFSETQ. The CDR3 is 14 residues long. The CDR3 loop is CASIPLGGANVLTF. The CDR3 nucleotides read TGCGCCAGCATCCCGCTTGGAGGGGCCAACGTCCTGACTTTC.

The genes are TRBV20-1 and TRBJ2-5; 9 nucleotides align to TRBD2. The CDR3 runs to 15 residues. Germline CDR1 and CDR2: DFQATT and SNEGSKA (reference sequence). J was trimmed by 0 bases and V by 6 bases; bases with no gene match: 8. DNA of the CDR3: TGCAGTGCACATAGCGGGGGCCGATACCAAGAGACCCAGTACTTC. It codes for CSAHSGGRYQETQYF.

The rearrangement links TRBV4-3 to TRBJ2-1; 10 bases align to TRBD2. CDR3 length equals 19 residues. V shed 4 bases, J shed 0 bases, and the junction held 12 bases outside the gene matches. Germline CDR1 LGHNA, CDR2 YSLEER. The CDR3 DNA follows: TGCGCCAGCAGCCCAGAACCTAGCGGGGGCCACCGCTCCTACAATGAGCAGTTCTTC. This gives the protein CASSPEPSGGHRSYNEQFF.

There are a few counts of this clonotype. The rearrangement joins TRBV20-1 to TRBJ2-7; D possibly corresponds to TRBD1 (6 bases). Per the germline V gene, CDR1 is DFQATT and CDR2 is SNEGSKA (reference sequence). The CDR3 loop spans 13 amino acids. Trimming stripped 2 bases from V and 3 bases from J, with 11 bases between. The CDR3 sequence is CSARPQQGYEQYF. In nucleotides, the CDR3 is TGCAGTGCTAGACCCCAACAGGGCTACGAGCAGTACTTC.